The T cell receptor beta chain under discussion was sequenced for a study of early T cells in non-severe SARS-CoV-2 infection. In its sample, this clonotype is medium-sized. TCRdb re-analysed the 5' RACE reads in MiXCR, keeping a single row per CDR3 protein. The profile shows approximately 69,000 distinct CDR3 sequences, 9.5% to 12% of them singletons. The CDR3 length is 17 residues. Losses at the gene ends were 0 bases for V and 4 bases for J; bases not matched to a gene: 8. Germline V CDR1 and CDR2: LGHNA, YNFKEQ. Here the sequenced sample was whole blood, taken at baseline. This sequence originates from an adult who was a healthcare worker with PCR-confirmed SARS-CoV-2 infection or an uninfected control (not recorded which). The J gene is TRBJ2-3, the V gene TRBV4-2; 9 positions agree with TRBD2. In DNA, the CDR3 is TGTGCCAGCAGCCAAGATCGGGCGGGGGGGCCGTCAGATACGCAGTATTTT. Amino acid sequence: CASSQDRAGGPSDTQYF.